Listed here is a single T cell receptor (beta chain). As for treatment: oral pan-JAK inhibitor, 5-10 mg twice daily. Extracted from the samples, RNA was reverse transcribed into cDNA to serve as the sequencing template. This table comes from immunoSEQ multiplex PCR, and its TCRdb copy is limited to in-frame clones, with some not included. The sample gives fewer than 250,000 clones, approximately 67% of which show up once; approximately 1.4% is in the top ten. This sample was included in a study of CD8+ T cells in alopecia areata. The V gene's germline CDR1 is GTSNPN and CDR2 SVGIG (reference sequence). The CDR3 is made up of 13 amino acids. Trimming took 0 bases from V and 7 from J, leaving 12 bases between them.

V and J are TRBV30 and TRBJ1-1, with D possibly matching TRBD1 (6 bases). The material sequenced was CD4+ T cells sorted from blood, taken at roughly week 49, from a patient treated with tofacitinib. The receptor's source is a human donor with alopecia areata. The CDR3 reads CAWSVRVDSEAFF. CDR3 DNA: TGTGCCTGGAGTGTACGGGTGGACAGTGAAGCTTTCTTT.